The 28 T cell receptor beta chains below all came from one sample that was sequenced in a study of blood T cells in healthy people across ages (dated by TCRdb to the mid-2010s). Library preparation employed 5' RACE. Sequencing took place on an Illumina HiSeq 2500. A second PCR of about 6 to 11 cycles was run with a J-beta primer mix and a sample-barcoded 5' primer. TCRdb reprocessing: public reads trimmed at Q25 with fastp, clones called with MiXCR, in-frame beta chains kept. Each entry merges the rows of one CDR3 protein and shows their most common DNA and genes. Recorded for this sample are about 1.6 million distinct CDR3 sequences; almost 35% of them occurred a single time. The ten largest clones represent around 10% of the sample. Sequenced input: blood. These TCRs come from a woman aged 25-40 years in good health.

This clonotype was found a few times. This chain's CDR3 is CASSQGFGTGVWEQYF. In nucleotides, the CDR3 is TGCGCCAGCAGCCAGGGATTCGGGACAGGTGTGTGGGAGCAGTACTTC. V and J are TRBV4-1 and TRBJ2-7; 8 positions match TRBD1. Trimming took 3 bases from V and 7 from J; bases not matched to a gene: 14. Germline-derived CDR1 and CDR2 are MGHRA and YSYEKL. The CDR3 spans 16 residues.

The chain recombines TRBV7-2 with TRBJ2-5, with D possibly TRBD1 on 5 matching bases. V was cut by 1 base and J by 2 bases, with 11 bases left in between. The germline gives CDR1 SGHTA, CDR2 FQGNSA. The CDR3 covers 15 residues. The chain's CDR3 is CASSLDWGSQETQYF. The CDR3 DNA reads TGTGCCAGCAGCTTAGATTGGGGCAGTCAAGAGACCCAGTACTTC.

On this clonotype: A read error may explain this, as a much larger clone is one base away. The chain carries TRBV27 and TRBJ2-7, with TRBD2 matching 11 bases. The CDR3 runs to 18 residues. The germline V gene has CDR1 MNHEY and CDR2 SMNVEV (reference sequence). V dropped 0 bases and J dropped 2; count of bases not matched to a gene: 9. This chain's CDR3 is CASSLSPSGGTFPYEQYF. CDR3 nucleotide sequence: TGTGCCAGCAGTTTATCGCCTAGCGGGGGGACCTTCCCCTACGAGCAGTACTTC.

This clonotype was counted many times. J is TRBJ1-2 and V is TRBV20-1; 8 bases match TRBD1. The germline V gene encodes CDR1 DFQATT and CDR2 SNEGSKA (reference sequence). After removal of 5 bases from V and 2 bases from J, the junction contained 4 bases not matched to a gene. The CDR3 spans 13 residues. CDR3 amino acids: CSALQGANYGYTF. CDR3 nucleotide sequence: TGCAGTGCTCTTCAGGGGGCGAACTATGGCTACACCTTC.

This clonotype was recorded a few times. This chain connects TRBV4-2 to TRBJ2-1; D may match TRBD1 or TRBD2 (5 bases each). V lost 0 bases and J lost 1, with 13 bases in between. The CDR3 spans 17 residues. Germline CDR1 reads LGHNA; CDR2 reads YNFKEQ. The CDR3 DNA sequence: TGTGCCAGCAGCCAAGACGAAGGGACCCGTTCCTACAATGAGCAGTTCTTC. It encodes CASSQDEGTRSYNEQFF.

The chain recombines TRBV4-1 with TRBJ1-1; D call uncertain. V was shortened by 11 bases and J by 0 bases, with 13 bases between the two germline ends. The CDR3 is 13 residues long. Germline CDR1 and CDR2: MGHRA and YSYEKL. The CDR3, as DNA: TGCGCCTCCCAAGCGAAGATGAACACTGAAGCTTTCTTT. Amino acid sequence: CASQAKMNTEAFF.

The V and J genes are TRBV20-1 and TRBJ1-2, with 10 bases that match TRBD1. This CDR3 is built from 15 residues. V trimming: 6 bases; J trimming: 4 bases; junction bases outside the gene matches: 11. Looked up from germline, CDR1 is DFQATT and CDR2 is SNEGSKA (reference sequence). CDR3 nucleotide sequence: TGCAGTGCCGTAATTAGGGACAGGGGAAGCTATGGCTACACCTTC. Encoded protein: CSAVIRDRGSYGYTF.

This chain joins TRBV15 and TRBJ2-5; 9 bases align to TRBD1. The DNA end lines up better with TRBJ2-7; the J call may be wrong. The V gene's germline CDR1 is LNHNV and CDR2 YYDKDF (reference sequence). The CDR3 runs to 13 residues. CDR3 loop: CATSGQGPAEQYF. DNA for the CDR3: TGTGCCACCAGCGGACAGGGGCCCGCCGAGCAGTACTTC.

This clonotype was detected only a few times. For the CDR3, the DNA is TGTGCCATCATGGCGCGCTCTAGCGGGAACGCGGAGACCCAGTACTTC. Translating it yields CAIMARSSGNAETQYF. J is TRBJ2-5 and V is TRBV10-3; 9 bases line up with TRBD2. The CDR3 length is 16 residues. Losses at the gene ends were 7 bases for V and 5 bases for J; bases not matched to a gene: 14. Germline V gene sequence: CDR1 ENHRY, CDR2 SYGVKD.

The chain carries TRBV20-1 and TRBJ1-1; D unclear. The CDR3 is made up of 14 amino acids. CDR1 is DFQATT and CDR2 is SNEGSKA in the germline V gene (reference sequence). The ends were cut back, 3 bases at V and 0 bases at J, with 11 bases in the middle. The CDR3: CSARCGGVNTEAFF. CDR3 nucleotides: TGCAGTGCTAGGTGTGGCGGAGTGAACACTGAAGCTTTCTTT.

This clonotype has only a few counts. The genes are TRBV29-1 and TRBJ2-5; TRBD2 aligns across 10 bases. With 4 bases clipped from V and 5 bases from J, the junction kept 7 bases outside the gene matches. Per germline, CDR1 SQVTM and CDR2 ANQGSEA. The CDR3 loop spans 14 amino acids. As DNA, the CDR3 is TGCAGCGTTGTCTTAGCGGGGGGTTCGGAGACCCAGTACTTC. It encodes CSVVLAGGSETQYF.

The chain joins TRBV27 to TRBJ2-1, with 15 nucleotides matching TRBD2. V was pared by 6 bases and J by 7 bases, with 4 bases of the junction left unmatched. This CDR3 region has 15 residues. In germline, CDR1 is MNHEY, CDR2 SMNVEV (reference sequence). This CDR3 is CASRGGTSGRNEQFF. The CDR3 DNA reads TGTGCCAGCAGAGGGGGGACTAGCGGGAGGAATGAGCAGTTCTTC.

The chain has TRBV3-1 and TRBJ1-1; the D is unclear. The CDR3 contains 14 residues. Germline V gives CDR1 LGHDT, CDR2 YNNKEL (reference sequence). V lost 0 bases and J lost 7, with 12 bases in between. The CDR3 loop reads CASSQDLGTLEAFF. CDR3 bases: TGTGCCAGCAGCCAAGATTTAGGCACCCTTGAAGCTTTCTTT.

This clonotype was observed a handful of times. The chain combines TRBV12-3 or TRBV12-4 with TRBJ2-3; 15 bases fit TRBD2. This CDR3 contains 15 residues. V lost 5 bases, J lost 7 bases, and 4 bases stayed unmatched. The CDR3 here is CASSPGLAGGNTQYF. CDR3 sequence (DNA): TGTGCCAGCAGTCCCGGACTAGCGGGGGGGAATACGCAGTATTTT.

The rearrangement uses TRBV5-1 and TRBJ2-5; D may be TRBD1 (5 bases). Trimming stripped 4 bases from V and 3 bases from J, with 16 bases between. Germline V gene data show CDR1 as SGHRS and CDR2 as YFSETQ. This CDR3 spans 15 amino acids. The chain's CDR3 is CASSASAGLKETQYF. The CDR3 nucleotides read TGCGCCAGCAGCGCCTCGGCAGGGTTAAAAGAGACCCAGTACTTC.

A word on this clonotype: Mismatch with germline at one junction end may stem from a read error. The V call is TRBV3-1, the J call TRBJ2-7; D unresolved. Germline CDR1 LGHDT, CDR2 YNNKEL (reference sequence). The CDR3 length is 12 residues. As DNA, the CDR3 is TGTGCCAGCAGCCAAATTCCGTACGCGCAGTACTTC. This codes for CASSQIPYAQYF.

This chain uses TRBV27 with TRBJ2-1; D unclear. Germline values: CDR1 MNHEY, CDR2 SMNVEV (reference sequence). The CDR3 contains 18 residues. The V end was cut by 0 bases, the J end by 0 bases, with 15 bases between. Here the CDR3 DNA reads TGTGCCAGCAGTTTATCGGCCTCGACCGTAGGCTCCTACAATGAGCAGTTCTTC. Residues: CASSLSASTVGSYNEQFF.

This clonotype was counted between two and nine times. The chain has TRBV10-2 and TRBJ1-2, with TRBD1 identical over 8 bases. Germline loops: CDR1 WSHSY, CDR2 SAAADI. V gave up 0 bases and J gave up 4 bases; unmatched junction bases: 7. This CDR3 has 16 amino acids. The CDR3 protein is CASSESKRTGTYGYTF. The CDR3 nucleotides are TGCGCCAGCAGTGAGTCGAAGAGGACAGGGACCTATGGCTACACCTTC.

In its sample, this clonotype was seen a few times. This chain connects TRBV6-6 to TRBJ2-5; 8 nucleotides line up with TRBD1. The V segment lost 2 bases and the J segment 4 bases; nucleotides outside the gene matches: 3. CDR1 is MNHNY, CDR2 SVGAGI, per germline (reference sequence). The CDR3 length is 14 residues. The CDR3 DNA sequence: TGTGCCAGCAGTTACAGCGACAGGGGAGAGACCCAGTACTTC. Its protein product is CASSYSDRGETQYF.

The chain employs TRBV20-1 and TRBJ1-2, with no clear D. Germline assignment: CDR1 DFQATT and CDR2 SNEGSKA (reference sequence). The CDR3 runs to 13 residues. Trimming left V 2 bases short and J 4 bases short, with 11 bases between. The CDR3 DNA reads as TGCAGTGCTAGACCAGACCGCTCCTATGGCTACACCTTC. Protein product: CSARPDRSYGYTF.

This clonotype showed up just once. Possible read error: a much larger clone is one base away. The V gene is TRBV29-1, the J gene TRBJ2-4; maybe TRBD2 (6 bases). The CDR3 loop spans 14 amino acids. V was trimmed by 5 bases and J by 8 bases, leaving 19 bases between them. In germline, CDR1 is SQVTM, CDR2 ANQGSEA. The CDR3 DNA is TGCAGCGTTCATCCGGAGGGGCAGAGGCACATTCAGTACTTC. This sequence encodes CSVHPEGQRHIQYF.

This clonotype was picked up a small number of times. The chain employs TRBV6-6 and TRBJ2-1, with 11 bases that match TRBD2. V gave up 5 bases and J gave up 6 bases; unmatched junction bases: 12. The CDR3 loop spans 17 amino acids. CDR1 is MNHNY, CDR2 SVGAGI, per germline (reference sequence). The CDR3 DNA reads as TGTGCCAGCAGTCATCCCCGCGTTAGCGGGAGGGGCAATGAGCAGTTCTTC. Residues: CASSHPRVSGRGNEQFF.

The chain links TRBV6-5 to TRBJ2-5; 14 nucleotides agree with TRBD2. Germline lookup yields CDR1 MNHEY and CDR2 SVGAGI. The CDR3 has 17 amino acids. Germline trimming cut 4 bases from V and 5 bases from J; bases unmatched to any gene: 9. CDR3 DNA sequence: TGTGCCAGCAGTTCCGGACTAGCGGGAGGTGGCGTTGAGACCCAGTACTTC. This sequence encodes CASSSGLAGGGVETQYF.

The table lists this clonotype with a few counts. The CDR3: CASSREGGRNQPQHF. The CDR3 bases are TGTGCCAGCAGCCGCGAAGGGGGCCGTAATCAGCCCCAGCATTTT. The chain uses TRBV13 and TRBJ1-5; 7 bases agree with TRBD1. Germline CDR1 reads PRHDT; CDR2 reads FYEKMQ (reference sequence). V trimming: 5 bases; J trimming: 4 bases; junction bases outside the gene matches: 8. CDR3 length equals 15 residues.

This clonotype appeared once. At one boundary the junction diverges from the germline segment, which might be a read error. The V and J genes are TRBV4-1 and TRBJ2-2; D possibly matches TRBD1 or TRBD2 (7 bases each). CDR1 and CDR2 (germline): MGHRA, YSYEKL. CDR3 length: 17 residues. Here the CDR3 reads CASSQDQSGTETGERFF. The CDR3 coding sequence is TGCGCCAGCAGCCAAGATCAGAGCGGGACAGAGACCGGGGAGCGGTTTTTT.

Points on this clonotype: Its ends do not fully match the called genes, so a read error is possible. V is TRBV20-1 and J is TRBJ2-1; 11 bases are a match to TRBD2. The germline gives CDR1 DFQATT, CDR2 SNEGSKA (reference sequence). The CDR3 extends over 12 amino acids. The DNA of the CDR3 is TGCAGTACTAGCGGGAGAGGGGATGAGCAGTTCTTC. Its protein is CSTSGRGDEQFF.

In regard to this clonotype: Relative to the germline gene, one junction end is altered; a read error may explain this. The V gene is TRBV5-5, the J gene TRBJ1-1; D is possibly TRBD1 (6 bases). The CDR3 is 14 amino acids. The germline CDR1 and CDR2 sequences are SGHKS and YYEKEE (reference sequence). The CDR3 loop reads CAGSWFPGATEAFF. The CDR3 DNA is TGTGCCGGCAGCTGGTTTCCGGGGGCAACTGAAGCTTTCTTT.

This clonotype appeared a few times. The CDR3 region is CAWSVSSSTETQYF. In nucleotides, the CDR3 is TGTGCCTGGAGTGTGTCCAGCAGTACAGAGACCCAGTACTTC. This chain joins TRBV30 and TRBJ2-5; the D is unclear. The CDR3 contains 14 residues. From germline, CDR1 is GTSNPN and CDR2 SVGIG (reference sequence). V lost 0 bases and J 4 bases, leaving 12 bases between the germline ends. The variable domain in full, completed from reference TRBV30 and TRBJ2-5, reads SQTIHQWPATLVQPVGSPLSLECTVEGTSNPNLYWYRQAAGRGLQLLFYSVGIGQISSEVPQNLSASRPQDRQFILSSKKLLLSDSGFYLCAWSVSSSTETQYFGPGTRLLVL.